These 26 T cell receptor beta chains originate from one sample sequenced in a study of shared clonotypes between healthy human individuals. Naive CD8 isolation took CD45RO-negative cells positively selected for CCR7 and excluded terminally differentiated effector memory CD45RA+ cells. The table came from immunoSEQ multiplex PCR; TCRdb's copy has only in-frame clones and leaves some out. Of about 820,000 clones listed, around 93% were seen once; the top ten hold more than 20%. Input material: naive CD8+ T cells sorted from blood. The receptors originated from a man aged 25 to 45 in good health.

Note on this clone: Other DNA sequences in this specimen translate into the identical CDR3. The V gene is TRBV27, the J gene TRBJ2-3; D call uncertain. Germline V lookup: CDR1 MNHEY, CDR2 SMNVEV (reference sequence). Trimming stripped 2 bases from V and 1 base from J, with 4 bases between. CDR3 length: 13 amino acids. DNA of the CDR3: TGTGCCAGCAGTTTAGGCGGCACAGATACGCAGTATTTT. Translation gives CASSLGGTDTQYF.

The chain joins TRBV7-9 to TRBJ2-7; 8 bases agree with TRBD1. Unmatched junction bases numbered 4, after V lost 4 bases and J lost 5 bases. Germline CDR1 reads SEHNR; CDR2 reads FQNEAQ (reference sequence). This CDR3 is built from 13 residues. In nucleotides, the CDR3 is TGTGCCAGCAGCTCCAGGACAGGGCACGAGCAGTACTTC. Protein sequence: CASSSRTGHEQYF.

The DNA for the CDR3 is TGTGCCAGCAGGGAACTAGCGGGAGGGGAGACCCAGTACTTC. Encoded protein: CASRELAGGETQYF. This rearrangement joins TRBV5-4 to TRBJ2-5, with TRBD2 matching 13 bases. The CDR3 length is 14 residues. Per the germline V gene, CDR1 is SGHNT and CDR2 is YYREEE (reference sequence). The trim removed 5 bases at V and 5 bases at J, leaving 3 bases unmatched.

The chain links TRBV27 to TRBJ2-1, with 8 bases fitting TRBD1. With 0 bases clipped from V and 6 bases from J, the junction kept 7 bases outside the gene matches. This CDR3 spans 16 amino acids. Germline lookup yields CDR1 MNHEY and CDR2 SMNVEV (reference sequence). The CDR3 region has the DNA TGTGCCAGCAGTTTATCACAGGGGGTGGTAGTCAATGAGCAGTTCTTC. It translates to CASSLSQGVVVNEQFF.

As regards this clone: At the DNA level, this CDR3 is encoded by other sequences in the same sample as well. The genes are TRBV19 and TRBJ1-5, with 8 bases fitting TRBD1. Unmatched junction bases numbered 2, after V lost 3 bases and J lost 4 bases. The germline V gene has CDR1 LNHDA and CDR2 SQIVND (reference sequence). The CDR3 has 14 residues. CDR3 protein: CASSIDRGNQPQHF. The CDR3 DNA reads as TGTGCCAGTAGTATTGACAGGGGTAATCAGCCCCAGCATTTT.

The chain combines TRBV7-9 with TRBJ2-3, with D uncertain. The V gene lost 5 bases and the J gene lost 5 bases, with 11 bases spanning the gap. The CDR3 is made up of 13 amino acids. The germline V gene encodes CDR1 SEHNR and CDR2 FQNEAQ (reference sequence). CDR3 bases: TGTGCCAGCAGCCCCCATCGGAAAGATACGCAGTATTTT. This gives the protein CASSPHRKDTQYF.

This chain links TRBV5-1 with TRBJ2-1; D gene unclear. The germline CDR1 and CDR2 sequences are SGHRS and YFSETQ. The germline V and J ends were trimmed by 4 bases and 7 bases, with 12 bases remaining between them. This CDR3 has 13 residues. Here the CDR3 reads CASSLHNTNEQFF. Here the CDR3 DNA reads TGCGCCAGCAGCCTACATAATACGAATGAGCAGTTCTTC.

This chain links TRBV5-1 with TRBJ2-2; D gene unclear. The germline V and J ends were trimmed by 1 base and 4 bases, with 5 bases remaining between them. CDR1 is SGHRS and CDR2 is YFSETQ in the germline V gene. The CDR3 extends over 13 amino acids. The CDR3 sequence is CASSLTGTGELFF. In DNA form, the CDR3 reads TGCGCCAGCAGCTTGACGGGCACCGGGGAGCTGTTTTTT.

The V gene is TRBV11-2, the J gene TRBJ2-3, with D perhaps matching TRBD2 (5 bases). Trimming shortened V by 5 bases and J by 8 bases, and 11 bases separated the two germline ends. CDR3 size: 12 residues. Germline lookup yields CDR1 SGHAT and CDR2 FQNNGV. The CDR3 protein is CASSERTLTQYF. In DNA, the CDR3 is TGTGCCAGCAGCGAGCGGACGCTTACGCAGTATTTT.

This chain joins TRBV28 and TRBJ1-1; D is ambiguous. The germline V gene encodes CDR1 MDHEN and CDR2 SYDVKM. Between the trimmed V and J ends, which lost 4 bases and 3 bases, there was a span of 15 bases. CDR3 length equals 15 residues. This CDR3 reads CASSSPWATHTEAFF. In nucleotides, the CDR3 is TGTGCCAGCAGTTCCCCTTGGGCAACTCACACTGAAGCTTTCTTT.

Concerning this clone itself: This sample includes further DNA sequences coding for the same CDR3. The chain uses TRBV4-1 and TRBJ2-7; 8 nucleotides agree with TRBD2. Germline V gene data show CDR1 as MGHRA and CDR2 as YSYEKL. CDR3 length: 14 amino acids. Trimming cost V 0 bases and J 3 bases; bases outside gene matches: 1. CDR3: CASSQEGLGYEQYF. The DNA for the CDR3 is TGCGCCAGCAGCCAAGAGGGACTAGGCTACGAGCAGTACTTC.

The chain has TRBV29-1 and TRBJ2-7; 9 bases fit TRBD2. This CDR3 contains 15 residues. Per germline, CDR1 SQVTM and CDR2 ANQGSEA. The V gene end was trimmed by 3 bases and the J gene end by 0 bases; junction bases not matched to a gene: 6. CDR3 sequence (DNA): TGCAGCGTTGAGTCTAGCGGGAAGAGCTCCTACGAGCAGTACTTC. Residues: CSVESSGKSSYEQYF.

The chain joins TRBV7-6 to TRBJ2-7, with 8 bases fitting TRBD2. The CDR3 sequence is 15 residues long. The V and J ends lost 1 base and 5 bases, in that order; junction bases with no gene match: 7. In germline, CDR1 is SGHVS, CDR2 FNYEAQ. The chain's CDR3 is CASSLEGLGSDEQYF. The CDR3 nucleotides are TGTGCCAGCAGCTTAGAGGGACTAGGCTCGGACGAGCAGTACTTC.

The chain links TRBV6-6 to TRBJ2-7; 7 bases align to TRBD1. V lost 7 bases and J lost 3; bases outside the gene matches: 9. The germline gives CDR1 MNHNY, CDR2 SVGAGI (reference sequence). The CDR3 is made up of 14 amino acids. The CDR3 region has the DNA TGTGCCAGCACCCTGGACAGGAAGCACTACGAGCAGTACTTC. This codes for CASTLDRKHYEQYF.

This clone was observed a single time. The chain carries TRBV7-9 and TRBJ2-5; TRBD1 matches at 8 bases. V gave up 5 bases and J gave up 5 bases; unmatched junction bases: 19. CDR1 is SEHNR, CDR2 FQNEAQ, per germline (reference sequence). This CDR3 contains 18 residues. DNA of the CDR3: TGTGCCAGCAGCCCGCCAATGGGCTCCCAGGGGGCGGGGGAGACCCAGTACTTC. This gives the protein CASSPPMGSQGAGETQYF.

This clone was recorded once. The junction departs from the called germline gene at one end, perhaps through a read error. The V call is TRBV7-9, the J call TRBJ2-2; 9 bases line up with TRBD2. The length of the CDR3 is 16 residues. Per the germline V gene, CDR1 is SEHNR and CDR2 is FQNEAQ (reference sequence). The CDR3 is CASEGADWLAGLESVF. DNA of the CDR3: TGTGCCAGCGAGGGAGCCGATTGGCTAGCGGGATTGGAGTCAGTTTTT. The entire variable domain, with the rest obtained from reference TRBV7-9 and TRBJ2-2, is as follows: DTGVSQNPRHKITKRGQNVTFRCDPISEHNRLYWYRQTLGQGPEFLTYFQNEAQLEKSRLLSDRFSAERPKGSFSTLEIQRTEQGDSAMYLCASEGADWLAGLESVFGEGSRLTVL.

The chain employs TRBV6-5 and TRBJ2-6, with D unresolved. Germline CDR1 reads MNHEY; CDR2 reads SVGAGI. This CDR3 is 15 amino acids long. Trimming removed 0 bases at V and 0 bases at J, with 3 bases between. This chain's CDR3 is CASSYSDSGANVLTF. The CDR3, as DNA: TGTGCCAGCAGTTACTCAGACTCTGGGGCCAACGTCCTGACTTTC.

The rearrangement links TRBV7-2 to TRBJ2-7, with 7 bases lining up with TRBD2. The CDR3 consists of 14 residues. The ends lost 4 bases at V and 5 bases at J; junction bases unmatched: 8. Germline V gene data show CDR1 as SGHTA and CDR2 as FQGNSA. Written as DNA, the CDR3 is TGTGCCAGCAGCTCTCTAGCGGCCTGGGACGAGCAGTACTTC. Amino acids: CASSSLAAWDEQYF.

The genes are TRBV6-6 and TRBJ2-7; TRBD2 agrees at 7 bases. V lost 7 bases to trimming and J lost 7 bases; unmatched junction nucleotides: 7. The germline V gene has CDR1 MNHNY and CDR2 SVGAGI (reference sequence). The CDR3 spans 12 residues. The CDR3, as DNA: TGTGCCAGCACTGCGGGAGACTGGGAGCAGTACTTC. Translating it yields CASTAGDWEQYF.

The genes are TRBV13 and TRBJ2-2; 9 nucleotides line up with TRBD2. CDR1 is PRHDT, CDR2 FYEKMQ, per germline (reference sequence). J lost 5 bases, V lost 5 bases, and 15 bases had no gene match. The CDR3 runs 18 residues. DNA for the CDR3: TGTGCCAGCAGCCCGCCAATAGCGGGAGTACTTCGGACCGGGGAGCTGTTTTTT. Amino acids: CASSPPIAGVLRTGELFF. Complete variable domain (other parts from reference TRBV13 and TRBJ2-2): AAGVIQSPRHLIKEKRETATLKCYPIPRHDTVYWYQQGPGQDPQFLISFYEKMQSDKGSIPDRFSAQQFSDYHSELNMSSLELGDSALYFCASSPPIAGVLRTGELFFGEGSRLTVL.

This chain connects TRBV5-1 to TRBJ2-1, with D possibly matching TRBD2 (5 bases). The CDR3 has 16 residues. The V end was cut by 1 base, the J end by 5 bases, with 16 bases between. Germline values: CDR1 SGHRS, CDR2 YFSETQ. The CDR3 region is CASSLSLGPPDNEQFF. The CDR3 bases are TGCGCCAGCAGCTTGTCACTAGGGCCCCCGGACAATGAGCAGTTCTTC.

To note about this clone: Other DNA sequences of this sample code for an identical CDR3. The chain has TRBV28 and TRBJ1-1; TRBD1 aligns across 7 bases. The CDR3 spans 14 residues. Trimming took 5 bases from V and 1 from J; bases not matched to a gene: 4. CDR1 and CDR2 from the germline V gene are MDHEN and SYDVKM. The CDR3 nucleotides are TGTGCCAGCAGTCTGACAGGGACGAACACTGAAGCTTTCTTT. Translation gives CASSLTGTNTEAFF.

This chain joins TRBV10-3 and TRBJ1-1; TRBD1 agrees at 8 bases. J lost 1 base, V lost 2 bases, and 3 bases had no gene match. Germline CDR1 ENHRY, CDR2 SYGVKD. CDR3 length: 15 amino acids. This chain's CDR3 is CAISETGTGNTEAFF. The CDR3 DNA sequence: TGTGCCATCAGTGAGACGGGGACAGGGAACACTGAAGCTTTCTTT.

V is TRBV27 and J is TRBJ2-1; D is undetermined. The germline CDR1 and CDR2 sequences are MNHEY and SMNVEV (reference sequence). Trimming removed 6 bases from V and 6 bases from J, with 12 bases in between. CDR3 length: 13 amino acids. This chain's CDR3 is CASSLLSFNEQFF. The DNA of the CDR3 is TGTGCCAGCAGCCTCCTATCATTCAATGAGCAGTTCTTC.

The rearrangement joins TRBV2 to TRBJ2-7, with D perhaps TRBD2 (7 bases). Germline V lookup: CDR1 SNHLY, CDR2 FYNNEI. This CDR3 is built from 12 residues. Trimming took off 6 bases at V and 5 bases at J, with 11 bases between the two ends. CDR3 sequence: CASRGGAHEQYF. Here the CDR3 DNA reads TGTGCCAGCAGAGGGGGGGCCCACGAGCAGTACTTC.

The genes are TRBV7-8 and TRBJ1-5; possibly TRBD1 for D (6 bases). The CDR3 covers 17 residues. Germline values: CDR1 SGHVS, CDR2 FQNEAQ. Trimming cost V 0 bases and J 5 bases, with 17 bases left between them. As DNA, the CDR3 is TGTGCCAGCAGCTTAGCCTTTGGGGGCCTGGAAGATCAGCCCCAGCATTTT. Its translation: CASSLAFGGLEDQPQHF. The full variable domain, rest sourced from reference TRBV7-8 and TRBJ1-5, is GAGVSQSPRYKVAKRGQDVALRCDPISGHVSLFWYQQALGQGPEFLTYFQNEAQLDKSGLPSDRFFAERPEGSVSTLKIQRTQQEDSAVYLCASSLAFGGLEDQPQHFGDGTRLSIL.